These 5 T cell receptor beta chains came from one sample sequenced in a study of blood T cell repertoires in COVID-19. Profiled with immunoSEQ multiplex PCR; TCRdb holds only in-frame clones, not every one. Among hundreds of thousands of clones listed, 85% to 90% were seen once. The sequenced sample was peripheral blood. The receptors here all came from a man younger than 35 with COVID-19, enrolled during active disease.

V gene TRBV7-2 combines with J gene TRBJ1-2, with a weak D call TRBD1 (5 bases). V was shortened by 2 bases and J by 2 bases, with 9 bases between the two germline ends. Germline V lookup: CDR1 SGHTA, CDR2 FQGNSA. The CDR3 is 14 amino acids. CDR3 amino acids: CASSLQGSNYGYTF. As DNA, the CDR3 is TGTGCCAGCAGCTTACAGGGTTCAAACTATGGCTACACCTTC.

This sequence joins TRBV6-5 and TRBJ2-7, with TRBD2 matching over 7 bases. This CDR3 comprises 13 residues. J lost 3 bases, V lost 4 bases, and 3 bases had no gene match. Germline V lookup: CDR1 MNHEY, CDR2 SVGAGI. CDR3 coding DNA: TGTGCCAGCAGTTGGACTAGAAACTACGAGCAGTACTTC. Residues: CASSWTRNYEQYF.

This rearrangement joins TRBV19 to TRBJ1-5; D may be TRBD1 (6 bases). V was trimmed by 3 bases and J by 7 bases, leaving 16 bases between them. CDR3 length: 15 residues. Germline lookup yields CDR1 LNHDA and CDR2 SQIVND (reference sequence). The CDR3 nucleotides read TGTGCCAGTAGTATTTGGGGGACACCCGGGCAGCCCCAGCATTTT. It codes for CASSIWGTPGQPQHF.

The chain links TRBV14 to TRBJ1-2; D is uncertain. Between the trimmed V and J ends, which lost 1 base and 2 bases, there was a span of 5 bases. CDR1 and CDR2 (germline): SGHDN, FVKESK. The CDR3 is 13 residues long. The CDR3 region has the DNA TGTGCCAGCAGCCAAGCCGGGAACTATGGCTACACCTTC. It codes for CASSQAGNYGYTF.

The chain combines TRBV5-4 with TRBJ2-7; 9 bases match TRBD1. The CDR3 extends over 14 amino acids. Germline V gene lookup returns CDR1 SGHNT and CDR2 YYREEE (reference sequence). Unmatched junction bases numbered 7, after V lost 4 bases and J lost 5 bases. CDR3 nucleotides: TGTGCCAGCAGCCCCCGGGACAGGGTACACGAGCAGTACTTC. This encodes CASSPRDRVHEQYF.